Given below is one T cell receptor beta chain in context. TCRdb's copy holds only in-frame clones and misses some; the assay was immunoSEQ multiplex PCR. The sample consists of just over 90,000 clones, roughly 85% of them appearing once. This sample is drawn from a study of blood T cell repertoires in COVID-19. Deletions cut 5 bases from V and 5 bases from J, with 18 bases between. Germline V gene data show CDR1 as LNHDA and CDR2 as SQIVND (reference sequence). The CDR3 consists of 15 residues. Sequenced sample: peripheral blood. This TCR was sampled from a human donor in a cohort sampled during active COVID-19. The chain couples TRBV19 to TRBJ1-1; D unclear. The CDR3 DNA sequence: TGTGCCAGTAGTCTCCCTGTGGGTGCAGGAACTGAAGCTTTCTTT. Its translation: CASSLPVGAGTEAFF. Combining the CDR3 with reference TRBV19 and TRBJ1-1 gives the whole variable domain DGGITQSPKYLFRKEGQNVTLSCEQNLNHDAMYWYRQDPGQGLRLIYYSQIVNDFQKGDIAEGYSVSREKKESFPLTVTSAQKNPTAFYLCASSLPVGAGTEAFFGQGTRLTVV.